The rows below give T cell receptor beta chains drawn from one sample of a study of cytomegalovirus exposure and HLA in healthy donors. Repertoires were generated with immunoSEQ multiplex PCR, while TCRdb's copy carries only in-frame clones and drops some. Seen here are around 150,000 clones, approximately 80% observed once, and the top ten hold 1.4% to 1.5%. Specimen: PBMCs. The receptors were gathered from a man aged 25-40 years in good health and CMV-seropositive. The CDR3 runs from the conserved cysteine through the conserved F or W. D genes are given only for firm matches. Where a row states a size, it is once, few, many or the class of an expanded clone; other rows omit it.

>.|TRBJ1-3|TRBV23-1|TRBD1
CASSQDRVGNTIYF
TGCGCCAGCAGTCAAGACAGGGTTGGAAACACCATATATTTT
>.|TRBJ2-7|TRBV7-3|.
CASSASEGYEQYF
TGTGCCAGCAGCGCCTCGGAGGGCTACGAGCAGTACTTC
>.|TRBJ2-3|TRBV7-8|TRBD2
CASSLGAHIAGVGSDTQYF
TGTGCCAGCAGCTTAGGGGCCCATATAGCGGGAGTGGGTTCAGATACGCAGTATTTT
>few|TRBJ1-1|TRBV6-1|TRBD1
CASSDQDRANTEAFF
TGTGCCAGCAGTGATCAGGACAGGGCGAACACTGAAGCTTTCTTT
>.|TRBJ1-5|TRBV18|.
CASSQTPARAGQPQHF
TGTGCCAGCTCCCAAACGCCCGCCAGGGCCGGTCAGCCCCAGCATTTT
>.|TRBJ2-1|TRBV18|TRBD1
CASSPRDRDEQFF
TGTGCCAGCTCACCACGGGACAGGGATGAGCAGTTCTTC
>.|TRBJ1-2|TRBV20-1|.
CSGEEEGYTF
TGCAGTGGCGAGGAGGAGGGCTACACCTTC
>.|TRBJ2-1|TRBV4-1|.
CASSQVPGGRPYNEQFF
TGCGCCAGCAGCCAGGTACCAGGGGGGCGACCCTACAATGAGCAGTTCTTC
>.|TRBJ2-7|TRBV25-1|TRBD2
CASSVSGSRFDEQYF
TGTGCCAGCAGTGTTAGCGGGAGTCGGTTCGACGAGCAGTACTTC
>few|TRBJ1-1|TRBV18|.
CASSPGYGEATEAFF
TGTGCCAGCTCACCAGGGTACGGTGAGGCCACTGAAGCTTTCTTT
>.|TRBJ1-2|TRBV28|.
CASRIRGGATPDGYTF
TGTGCCAGCAGGATACGTGGCGGGGCCACCCCCGATGGCTACACCTTC
>.|TRBJ2-5|TRBV2|.
CASSASKTQYF
TGTGCCAGCAGTGCTAGTAAGACCCAGTACTTC
>.|TRBJ1-2|TRBV7-9|TRBD1
CASSPNYGTVYGYTF
TGTGCCAGCAGCCCTAACTACGGGACAGTTTATGGCTACACCTTC
>.|TRBJ2-7|TRBV4-2|.
CASSQLKDPQGTYEQYF
TGTGCCAGCAGCCAATTAAAGGACCCCCAGGGTACCTACGAGCAGTACTTC
>.|TRBJ2-3|TRBV7-9|TRBD1
CSSSLEGAAQYF
TGTTCCAGCAGTTTAGAGGGGGCTGCGCAGTATTTT
>.|TRBJ2-3|TRBV5-6|.
CASSSDSTDTQYF
TGTGCCAGCAGCTCCGACTCTACCGATACGCAGTATTTT
>.|TRBJ1-4|TRBV6-1|.
CASGATRTREKLFF
TGTGCCAGCGGTGCGACTAGGACGAGAGAAAAACTGTTTTTT
>once|TRBJ2-5|TRBV5-1|TRBD2
CASSFNGGEIETQYF
TGCGCCAGCAGCTTTAACGGGGGGGAGATCGAGACCCAGTACTTC
>.|TRBJ1-6|TRBV19|TRBD1
CASSRPGQTFSPLHF
TGTGCCAGTAGCCGACCGGGACAGACCTTTTCACCCCTCCACTTT
>once|TRBJ2-1|TRBV7-3|TRBD2
CASSLNPLAGGGGYNEQFF
TGTGCCAGCAGCTTAAATCCCCTAGCGGGAGGGGGGGGCTACAATGAGCAGTTCTTC
>.|TRBJ2-7|TRBV5-1|TRBD2
CASSLEASGGLASYEQYF
TGCGCCAGCAGCTTGGAGGCTAGCGGGGGGCTCGCCTCCTACGAGCAGTACTTC
>.|TRBJ1-4|TRBV11-3|.
CASSRRNEKLFF
TGTGCCAGCAGCCGTCGTAATGAAAAACTGTTTTTT
>.|TRBJ1-1|TRBV30|.
CAWSVGVGTEAFF
TGTGCCTGGAGTGTAGGGGTAGGGACTGAAGCTTTCTTT
>.|TRBJ1-5|TRBV28|.
CASSLSGDGNQPQHF
TGTGCCAGCAGCTTGTCAGGGGATGGCAATCAGCCCCAGCATTTT
>.|TRBJ2-3|TRBV15|TRBD1
CATSRDNRGQDTQYF
TGTGCCACCAGCAGAGATAACAGGGGGCAAGATACGCAGTATTTT
>.|TRBJ1-3|TRBV6-1|.
CASSETDGTSGNTIYF
TGTGCCAGCAGTGAGACAGACGGTACCTCTGGAAACACCATATATTTT
>.|TRBJ2-3|TRBV18|TRBD2
CASSPLSGGASTDTQYF
TGTGCCAGCTCACCTCTTAGCGGGGGGGCCAGCACAGATACGCAGTATTTT
>.|TRBJ2-3|TRBV6-5|.
CASSRSTGLTDTQYF
TGTGCCAGCAGTCGATCGACAGGCCTCACAGATACGCAGTATTTT
>.|TRBJ2-2|TRBV10-3|.
CAISESPQASNTGELFF
TGTGCCATCAGTGAGTCCCCGCAAGCTTCGAACACCGGGGAGCTGTTTTTT
>once|TRBJ2-3|TRBV2|TRBD2
CASNGLATDTQYF
TGTGCCAGCAATGGACTAGCCACAGATACGCAGTATTTT